This T cell receptor beta chain was sequenced during a study of shared clonotypes between healthy human individuals. Study-level points and caveats: Among the subsets, naive ones generally showed larger estimated richness than memory ones.

This CDR3 has 16 amino acids. After removal of 0 bases from V and 1 base from J, the junction contained 3 bases not matched to a gene. Germline V lookup: CDR1 SGHNT, CDR2 YYREEE (reference sequence). Concerning this clone itself: Its antigen is not identified.

It was at deep level that the assay was run. Replicate PCRs from sorted subsets contained roughly 220 ng DNA, which is 31,000 or so T cell genomes. The method was immunoSEQ multiplex PCR; TCRdb's version includes in-frame clones alone and lacks a portion of them. This sample has 2 million to 2.5 million clones, with over 85% found just once. This clonotype originated in a man younger than 35 in good health. Some clones in this sample may be carry-over from other donors' samples. This rearrangement joins TRBV5-4 to TRBJ2-1, with 8 bases identical to TRBD2. Input material: naive CD4+ T cells from PBMCs. The subset is: CD45RA+ positively selected. CDR3 in DNA: TGTGCCAGCAGCTTGGGAAGCGGGAGATCCTACAATGAGCAGTTCTTC. Amino acids: CASSLGSGRSYNEQFF.